This T cell receptor (beta chain) was found in a study of T cells in Graves' hyperthyroidism and ophthalmopathy. TCR beta CDR3 sequences were amplified from RNA transcripts. The primer set for the first-round RT-PCR of the TCR CDR3 was HTBI. TCRdb passed the multiplex PCR reads through MiXCR, listing each CDR3 protein once. Of more than 500,000 distinct CDR3 sequences listed, roughly 15% are singletons. The study included ophthalmopathy patients with Clinical Activity Score at least 3, NOSPECS grade at least 4 and duration under 3 months. The PBMCs had their origin in approximately 10 ml of fresh peripheral blood. General observations from the study: Most thyroid clonotypes expanded above 0.001 appeared in blood too.

In this sample, this clonotype turned up a few times. What it recognizes is unknown. The CDR3 loop spans 16 amino acids. The germline V gene has CDR1 GTSNPN and CDR2 SVGIG (reference sequence). Trimming pared 1 base from V and 1 base from J, leaving 16 bases between. The chain carries TRBV30 and TRBJ2-5, with D perhaps being TRBD1 or TRBD2 (5 bases each). Material for sequencing was blood. The TCR comes from a woman in her thirties or forties with Graves' ophthalmopathy. The CDR3, as DNA: TGTGCCTGGAGTGCAGCCGGGGACCTGGGCCAAGAGACCCAGTACTTC. As protein: CAWSAAGDLGQETQYF.